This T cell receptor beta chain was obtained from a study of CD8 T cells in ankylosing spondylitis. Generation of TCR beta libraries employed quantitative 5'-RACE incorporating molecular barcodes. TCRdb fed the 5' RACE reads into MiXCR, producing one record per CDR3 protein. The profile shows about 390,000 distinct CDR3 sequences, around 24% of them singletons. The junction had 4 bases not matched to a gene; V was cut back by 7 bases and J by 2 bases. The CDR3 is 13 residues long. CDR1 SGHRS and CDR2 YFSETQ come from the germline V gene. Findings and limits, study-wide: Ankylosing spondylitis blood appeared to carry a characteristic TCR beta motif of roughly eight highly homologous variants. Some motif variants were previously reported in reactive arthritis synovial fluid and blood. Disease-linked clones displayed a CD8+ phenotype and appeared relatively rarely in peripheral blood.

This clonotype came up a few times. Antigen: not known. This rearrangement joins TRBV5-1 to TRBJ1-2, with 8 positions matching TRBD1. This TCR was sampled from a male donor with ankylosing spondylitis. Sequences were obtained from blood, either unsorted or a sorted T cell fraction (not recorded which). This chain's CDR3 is CASAQGANYGYTF. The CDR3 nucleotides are TGCGCCAGCGCGCAGGGGGCCAACTATGGCTACACCTTC. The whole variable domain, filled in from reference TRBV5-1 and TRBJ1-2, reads KAGVTQTPRYLIKTRGQQVTLSCSPISGHRSVSWYQQTPGQGLQFLFEYFSETQRNKGNFPGRFSGRQFSNSRSEMNVSTLELGDSALYLCASAQGANYGYTFGSGTRLTVV.